These T cell receptor beta chains were read from a single sample in a study of T cell responses to AZD1222 COVID-19 vaccine. Sequencing was performed with immunoSEQ multiplex PCR; in TCRdb, only in-frame clones are kept and a portion is missing. In the table there are some 120,000 clones, about nine tenths of which are singletons. The starting material was peripheral blood, obtained on day 0 of AZD1222 vaccination. The receptors stem from an adult in good health. Both conserved end residues are part of each CDR3. A D gene is named only where the DNA matches it firmly. Expanded clones get a size class; other rows say once, few or many, or leave the size out.

TRBD2,TRBJ2-2,NA,TRBV7-3,CASSSLAGGNGELFF,TGTGCCAGCAGCTCTTTAGCGGGGGGAAACGGGGAGCTGTTTTTT
NA,TRBJ2-7,few,TRBV6-2/TRBV6-3,CASSHSYEQYF,TGTGCCAGCAGCCACTCCTACGAGCAGTACTTC
NA,TRBJ2-4,NA,TRBV7-2,CASSLARQLLAKNIQYF,TGTGCCAGCAGCTTAGCACGGCAGTTGTTAGCCAAAAACATTCAGTACTTC
NA,TRBJ2-7,NA,TRBV6-5,CASGFGYEQYF,TGTGCCAGCGGTTTCGGCTACGAGCAGTACTTC
TRBD2,TRBJ2-5,NA,TRBV5-4,CASSPGGVGETQYF,TGTGCCAGCAGCCCCGGGGGGGTTGGGGAGACCCAGTACTTC
NA,TRBJ2-7,NA,TRBV6-5,CASSRDPDYEQYF,TGTGCCAGCAGCCGGGATCCAGATTACGAGCAGTACTTC
TRBD1,TRBJ1-2,NA,TRBV5-6,CASSSSGQGARGYGYTF,TGTGCCAGCAGCTCTTCCGGACAGGGGGCAAGGGGCTATGGCTACACCTTC
TRBD1,TRBJ2-1,NA,TRBV5-4,CASSLVGTGDNNEQFF,TGTGCCAGCAGCTTGGTAGGGACAGGGGATAACAATGAGCAGTTCTTC
NA,TRBJ2-1,once,TRBV6-2/TRBV6-3,CASSFGGLNNEQFF,TGTGCCAGCAGTTTCGGGGGGCTCAACAATGAGCAGTTCTTC
TRBD1,TRBJ2-4,NA,TRBV3-1/TRBV3-2,CASSQGTGPNIQYF,TGTGCCAGCAGCCAAGGGACAGGGCCAAACATTCAGTACTTC
NA,TRBJ2-1,NA,TRBV6-5,CASSLRGELDEQFF,TGTGCCAGCAGCCTTCGGGGCGAGTTGGATGAGCAGTTCTTC
NA,TRBJ1-2,NA,TRBV27,CASRSGDQPNYGYTF,TGTGCCAGCCGGAGTGGGGACCAACCTAACTATGGCTACACCTTC
TRBD1,TRBJ1-5,NA,TRBV4-2,CASSQDMSWGRDRGVDSNQPQHF,TGTGCCAGCAGCCAAGATATGTCTTGGGGAAGGGACAGGGGGGTCGATAGCAATCAGCCCCAGCATTTT
NA,TRBJ2-7,NA,TRBV7-8,CASSVSSHSSYEQYF,TGTGCCAGCTCAGTGAGTAGCCATAGCTCCTACGAGCAGTACTTC
NA,TRBJ1-2,NA,TRBV24-1,CATSDPPPGRGYTF,TGTGCCACCAGTGATCCTCCTCCAGGGCGAGGCTACACCTTC
NA,TRBJ1-1,NA,TRBV5-5,CASTRPPVPEAFF,TGTGCCAGCACCCGTCCCCCCGTGCCTGAAGCTTTCTTT
NA,TRBJ2-1,NA,TRBV27,CASSFGPYNEQFF,TGTGCCAGCAGTTTTGGACCATACAATGAGCAGTTCTTC
NA,TRBJ1-5,NA,TRBV7-9,CASSSGRVGSPLSNQPQHF,TGTGCCAGCAGCTCCGGGAGAGTGGGCAGCCCTCTAAGCAATCAGCCCCAGCATTTT
NA,TRBJ1-6,few,TRBV6-5,CASRSDSYNSPLHF,TGTGCCAGCAGATCCGACAGTTATAATTCACCCCTCCACTTT
TRBD1,TRBJ1-1,NA,TRBV27,CASSLRQGGTEAFF,TGTGCCAGCAGTCTTCGACAGGGTGGGACTGAAGCTTTCTTT
NA,TRBJ1-5,NA,TRBV12-5,CASGLGEIPDQPQHF,TGTGCTAGTGGTCTAGGGGAGATCCCCGATCAGCCCCAGCATTTT
TRBD1,TRBJ2-3,NA,TRBV5-4,CASSLSTGEDTQYF,TGTGCCAGCAGCTTGTCGACAGGGGAGGATACGCAGTATTTT
NA,TRBJ1-1,NA,TRBV19,CASIPLIGGNTEAFF,TGTGCCAGTATCCCCCTAATCGGCGGGAACACTGAAGCTTTCTTT
NA,TRBJ2-2,NA,TRBV5-6,CASSLGTGRWTGELFF,TGTGCCAGCAGCTTAGGAACAGGGAGATGGACCGGGGAGCTGTTTTTT
NA,TRBJ2-5,NA,TRBV19,CASSEVQETQYF,TGTGCCAGTTCCGAGGTCCAAGAGACCCAGTACTTC
NA,TRBJ1-1,NA,TRBV5-1,CASSRQTLDTEAFF,TGCGCCAGCAGCAGACAGACTTTGGACACTGAAGCTTTCTTT
NA,TRBJ2-5,NA,TRBV7-2,CASSEQPGHQETQYF,TGTGCCAGCAGCGAACAACCGGGACACCAAGAGACCCAGTACTTC
TRBD2,TRBJ2-2,NA,TRBV27,CASSLFAGANTGELFF,TGTGCCAGCAGTTTATTTGCGGGGGCGAACACCGGGGAGCTGTTTTTT
TRBD1,TRBJ2-6,NA,TRBV7-3,CASSWRTGTGANVLTF,TGTGCCAGCAGCTGGAGGACAGGGACTGGGGCCAACGTCCTGACTTTC
NA,TRBJ2-4,NA,TRBV15,CATSGQGTGENIQYF,TGTGCCACCAGCGGCCAAGGGACGGGGGAAAACATTCAGTACTTC
NA,TRBJ2-2,NA,TRBV6-5,CASRRGTPNTGELFF,TGTGCCAGCAGACGCGGGACACCGAACACCGGGGAGCTGTTTTTT
TRBD1,TRBJ1-3,once,TRBV10-3,CAISELTGVSGNTIYF,TGTGCCATCAGTGAACTTACAGGGGTATCTGGAAACACCATATATTTT
TRBD1,TRBJ2-7,NA,TRBV19,CASSRRDRGNEQYF,TGTGCCAGTAGTCGCCGGGACAGGGGGAACGAGCAGTACTTC
NA,TRBJ1-3,NA,TRBV7-2,CASSPSHRTGGNTIYF,TGTGCCAGCAGCCCTTCGCACCGGACGGGTGGAAACACCATATATTTT
TRBD1,TRBJ1-6,NA,TRBV6-2/TRBV6-3,CASSRRDRVDSPLHF,TGTGCCAGCAGCCGCCGGGACAGGGTTGATTCACCCCTCCACTTT
NA,TRBJ2-7,once,TRBV23-1,CASSPCGSLVYEQYF,TGCGCCAGCAGTCCCTGCGGCAGCTTGGTCTACGAGCAGTACTTC